This TCR beta chain was sequenced during a study of T-cell reconstitution after alpha-beta-depleted transplantation in children. As it was prepared, the TCRbeta library received unique molecular identifiers. One entry per CDR3 protein results from TCRdb running MiXCR on the PCR reads. The sample shows some 490,000 distinct CDR3 sequences, under 15% of them seen only once. In this sample, this clonotype turned up once. V lost 8 bases and J lost 8; bases outside the gene matches: 5. The CDR3 length is 12 residues. CDR1 MDHEN and CDR2 SYDVKM come from the germline V gene. The chain recombines TRBV28 with TRBJ1-2, with 10 bases that match TRBD1. The sequenced sample was PBMCs from the stem cell graft donor, obtained from the stem cell graft. The receptor was isolated from a human donor who donated a stem cell graft to a child with combined immunodeficiency. DNA for the CDR3: TGTGCCAGCCGAGGACAGGGGGAAGGCTACACCTTC. Protein sequence: CASRGQGEGYTF.